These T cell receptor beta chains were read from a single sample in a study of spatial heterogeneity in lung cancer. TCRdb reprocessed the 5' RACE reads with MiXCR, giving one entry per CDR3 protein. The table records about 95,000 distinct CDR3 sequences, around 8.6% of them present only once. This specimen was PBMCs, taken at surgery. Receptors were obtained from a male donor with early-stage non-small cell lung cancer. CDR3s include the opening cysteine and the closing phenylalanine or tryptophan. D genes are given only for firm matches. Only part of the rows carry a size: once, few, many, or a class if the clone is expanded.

CDR3 protein: CSALSDQDSPLHF
CDR3 DNA: TGCAGTGCCCTATCCGATCAGGATTCACCCCTCCACTTT
V gene: TRBV20-1
D gene: -
J gene: TRBJ1-6
clone size: -

CDR3 protein: CASSSPGREPRSYTF
CDR3 DNA: TGTGCCAGCAGTTCCCCTGGACGGGAACCTCGGAGCTACACCTTC
V gene: TRBV6-2/TRBV6-3
D gene: -
J gene: TRBJ1-2
clone size: many

CDR3 protein: CASSLTQVGVKTQYF
CDR3 DNA: TGCGCCAGCAGCTTGACCCAGGTGGGGGTGAAGACCCAGTACTTC
V gene: TRBV5-1
D gene: -
J gene: TRBJ2-5
clone size: few

CDR3 protein: CASSPRLAGDVETQYF
CDR3 DNA: TGTGCCAGCAGCCCAAGACTAGCGGGAGATGTGGAGACCCAGTACTTC
V gene: TRBV7-2
D gene: TRBD2
J gene: TRBJ2-5
clone size: -

CDR3 protein: CATSDSTGGVYNEQFF
CDR3 DNA: TGTGCCACCAGTGATTCGACAGGGGGCGTCTACAATGAGCAGTTCTTC
V gene: TRBV24-1
D gene: TRBD1
J gene: TRBJ2-1
clone size: many

CDR3 protein: CASRADRYSNQPQHF
CDR3 DNA: TGTGCCAGCAGGGCGGACAGATATAGCAATCAGCCCCAGCATTTT
V gene: TRBV28
D gene: -
J gene: TRBJ1-5
clone size: few

CDR3 protein: CASSQGSGEAYNEQFF
CDR3 DNA: TGTGCCAGCAGCCAAGGGAGCGGGGAAGCCTACAATGAGCAGTTCTTC
V gene: TRBV14
D gene: TRBD2
J gene: TRBJ2-1
clone size: -

CDR3 protein: CASSSTGVDTQYF
CDR3 DNA: TGTGCCAGCAGCTCGACTGGTGTAGATACGCAGTATTTT
V gene: TRBV7-2
D gene: -
J gene: TRBJ2-3
clone size: few

CDR3 protein: CASRTDWGSYNSPLHF
CDR3 DNA: TGTGCCAGCAGAACTGACTGGGGCTCCTATAATTCACCCCTCCACTTT
V gene: TRBV27
D gene: -
J gene: TRBJ1-6
clone size: many

CDR3 protein: CASMDGVNIQYF
CDR3 DNA: TGCGCCAGCATGGACGGGGTAAACATTCAGTACTTC
V gene: TRBV10-1
D gene: -
J gene: TRBJ2-4
clone size: -

CDR3 protein: CASSLEGPGETQYF
CDR3 DNA: TGCGCCAGCAGCTTGGAAGGGCCCGGAGAGACCCAGTACTTC
V gene: TRBV5-1
D gene: -
J gene: TRBJ2-5
clone size: -

CDR3 protein: CASSQWGQGAKDTQYF
CDR3 DNA: TGCGCCAGCAGCCAGTGGGGACAGGGGGCTAAAGATACGCAGTATTTT
V gene: TRBV4-3
D gene: TRBD1
J gene: TRBJ2-3
clone size: many

CDR3 protein: CASRAGTGSSYEQYF
CDR3 DNA: TGCGCCAGCAGGGCCGGGACAGGGAGCTCCTACGAGCAGTACTTC
V gene: TRBV5-1
D gene: TRBD1
J gene: TRBJ2-7
clone size: many

CDR3 protein: CASSSIASGELFF
CDR3 DNA: TGTGCCAGCAGTTCCATAGCCAGCGGGGAGCTGTTTTTT
V gene: TRBV6-6
D gene: -
J gene: TRBJ2-2
clone size: few

CDR3 protein: CASSLRGTTGELFF
CDR3 DNA: TGCGCCAGCAGCTTGCGCGGGACCACCGGGGAGCTGTTTTTT
V gene: TRBV5-1
D gene: -
J gene: TRBJ2-2
clone size: -

CDR3 protein: CASSPFDLYNSPLHF
CDR3 DNA: TGTGCCAGCAGCCCGTTTGATCTCTATAATTCACCCCTCCACTTT
V gene: TRBV7-2
D gene: -
J gene: TRBJ1-6
clone size: many

CDR3 protein: CASSSQGTTSYEQYF
CDR3 DNA: TGTGCCAGCAGCTCACAGGGGACTACGTCCTACGAGCAGTACTTC
V gene: TRBV7-9
D gene: -
J gene: TRBJ2-7
clone size: -

CDR3 protein: CASSLRGAGALQETQYF
CDR3 DNA: TGTGCCAGCAGCTTACGCGGGGCAGGGGCCCTCCAAGAGACCCAGTACTTC
V gene: TRBV11-1
D gene: -
J gene: TRBJ2-5
clone size: -

CDR3 protein: CASGDRVYGYTF
CDR3 DNA: TGTGCCAGCGGGGACCGCGTCTATGGCTACACCTTC
V gene: TRBV28
D gene: -
J gene: TRBJ1-2
clone size: many

CDR3 protein: CASSPRQGAVQYF
CDR3 DNA: TGTGCCAGCAGCCCAAGACAGGGGGCCGTGCAGTACTTC
V gene: TRBV7-2
D gene: TRBD1
J gene: TRBJ2-7
clone size: few

CDR3 protein: CASRRYSDSSYEQYF
CDR3 DNA: TGTGCCAGCAGGCGTTACAGCGATTCCTCCTACGAGCAGTACTTC
V gene: TRBV2
D gene: -
J gene: TRBJ2-7
clone size: -

CDR3 protein: CSASLGGRGNEQFF
CDR3 DNA: TGCAGTGCTAGTCTCGGGGGCCGTGGAAATGAGCAGTTCTTC
V gene: TRBV20-1
D gene: -
J gene: TRBJ2-1
clone size: many

CDR3 protein: CASSSRDSHEQYF
CDR3 DNA: TGTGCCAGCAGCTCCCGGGACTCCCACGAGCAGTACTTC
V gene: TRBV7-2
D gene: -
J gene: TRBJ2-7
clone size: many

CDR3 protein: CASRTGGMSSYEQYF
CDR3 DNA: TGTGCCAGCAGGACAGGGGGCATGAGCTCCTACGAGCAGTACTTC
V gene: TRBV28
D gene: TRBD1
J gene: TRBJ2-7
clone size: many

CDR3 protein: CASSSQGTSGALSYEQYF
CDR3 DNA: TGTGCCAGCAGTTCCCAGGGTACTAGCGGGGCGCTGTCCTACGAGCAGTACTTC
V gene: TRBV6-6
D gene: TRBD2
J gene: TRBJ2-7
clone size: -

CDR3 protein: CASTSGDNQPQHF
CDR3 DNA: TGTGCCAGCACCTCCGGAGACAATCAGCCCCAGCATTTT
V gene: TRBV5-5
D gene: -
J gene: TRBJ1-5
clone size: -

CDR3 protein: CSVSRGLGADTQYF
CDR3 DNA: TGCAGCGTAAGCAGGGGGCTGGGCGCAGATACGCAGTATTTT
V gene: TRBV29-1
D gene: TRBD1
J gene: TRBJ2-3
clone size: few

CDR3 protein: CASSLGDRGTAETQYF
CDR3 DNA: TGCGCCAGCAGCTTGGGGGACAGGGGCACTGCGGAGACCCAGTACTTC
V gene: TRBV5-1
D gene: TRBD1
J gene: TRBJ2-5
clone size: -

CDR3 protein: CASSSRPKDTQYF
CDR3 DNA: TGTGCCAGCAGCTCCCGGCCCAAGGATACGCAGTATTTT
V gene: TRBV7-3
D gene: -
J gene: TRBJ2-3
clone size: many

CDR3 protein: CASSHPGQYGYTF
CDR3 DNA: TGTGCCAGCAGCCATCCGGGACAGTATGGCTACACCTTC
V gene: TRBV21-1
D gene: -
J gene: TRBJ1-2
clone size: -

CDR3 protein: CASSLWGSYNEQFF
CDR3 DNA: TGTGCCAGCAGCTTGTGGGGGTCCTACAATGAGCAGTTCTTC
V gene: TRBV11-2
D gene: -
J gene: TRBJ2-1
clone size: few

CDR3 protein: CASSPEASGVAEQYF
CDR3 DNA: TGCGCCAGCAGTCCAGAGGCCAGCGGTGTTGCGGAGCAGTACTTC
V gene: TRBV5-1
D gene: -
J gene: TRBJ2-7
clone size: -

CDR3 protein: CASSPDGIRTDTQYF
CDR3 DNA: TGTGCCAGCAGCCCCGACGGCATTCGTACAGATACGCAGTATTTT
V gene: TRBV7-9
D gene: -
J gene: TRBJ2-3
clone size: few

CDR3 protein: CASRGTFRSASTQYF
CDR3 DNA: TGTGCCAGCAGGGGGACGTTTCGGAGCGCCTCGACCCAGTACTTC
V gene: TRBV12-3/TRBV12-4
D gene: -
J gene: TRBJ2-5
clone size: few

CDR3 protein: CASSLRLAGAPYEQYF
CDR3 DNA: TGTGCCAGCAGTTTGAGGCTAGCGGGGGCCCCCTACGAGCAGTACTTC
V gene: TRBV12-3/TRBV12-4
D gene: TRBD2
J gene: TRBJ2-7
clone size: few

CDR3 protein: CSAGTGTGDNSPLHF
CDR3 DNA: TGCAGTGCTGGGACCGGGACAGGGGACAATTCACCCCTCCACTTT
V gene: TRBV20-1
D gene: TRBD1
J gene: TRBJ1-6
clone size: few

CDR3 protein: CASSLQIQPGNTIYF
CDR3 DNA: TGTGCCAGCAGCTTACAGATACAACCTGGAAACACCATATATTTT
V gene: TRBV7-2
D gene: -
J gene: TRBJ1-3
clone size: -

CDR3 protein: CSGGQMNTEAFF
CDR3 DNA: TGCAGCGGTGGACAGATGAACACTGAAGCTTTCTTT
V gene: TRBV29-1
D gene: -
J gene: TRBJ1-1
clone size: many

CDR3 protein: CSADGTTTYEQYF
CDR3 DNA: TGCAGTGCAGATGGGACTACCACCTACGAGCAGTACTTC
V gene: TRBV20-1
D gene: TRBD2
J gene: TRBJ2-7
clone size: many

CDR3 protein: CSAGRDAQETQYF
CDR3 DNA: TGCAGTGCTGGCCGGGACGCCCAAGAGACCCAGTACTTC
V gene: TRBV20-1
D gene: -
J gene: TRBJ2-5
clone size: many

CDR3 protein: CASTPPGLAAYEQYF
CDR3 DNA: TGTGCCAGCACCCCCCCAGGACTAGCGGCCTACGAGCAGTACTTC
V gene: TRBV28
D gene: TRBD2
J gene: TRBJ2-7
clone size: -

CDR3 protein: CASSSQGNQPQHF
CDR3 DNA: TGTGCCAGCAGCTCCCAGGGGAATCAGCCCCAGCATTTT
V gene: TRBV7-9
D gene: -
J gene: TRBJ1-5
clone size: few

CDR3 protein: CASSAIGAGTEAFF
CDR3 DNA: TGTGCCAGCAGCGCCATCGGGGCTGGCACTGAAGCTTTCTTT
V gene: TRBV7-2
D gene: -
J gene: TRBJ1-1
clone size: few

CDR3 protein: CASSEMTRSETQYF
CDR3 DNA: TGTGCCAGCAGTGAAATGACTAGGTCAGAGACCCAGTACTTC
V gene: TRBV2
D gene: -
J gene: TRBJ2-5
clone size: few

CDR3 protein: CASSFRGRVDTEAFF
CDR3 DNA: TGTGCCAGCAGCTTCAGGGGGCGAGTGGATACTGAAGCTTTCTTT
V gene: TRBV7-9
D gene: TRBD1
J gene: TRBJ1-1
clone size: many

CDR3 protein: CASFGRAGGGNEQFF
CDR3 DNA: TGTGCCAGCTTTGGGAGGGCCGGAGGGGGCAATGAGCAGTTCTTC
V gene: TRBV28
D gene: -
J gene: TRBJ2-1
clone size: few

CDR3 protein: CASSQRLAGVYNEQFF
CDR3 DNA: TGCGCCAGCAGCCAAAGACTAGCGGGAGTCTACAATGAGCAGTTCTTC
V gene: TRBV4-1
D gene: TRBD2
J gene: TRBJ2-1
clone size: -

CDR3 protein: CASSPGLAGGPVGQYF
CDR3 DNA: TGTGCCAGCTCACCGGGACTAGCGGGAGGGCCAGTCGGGCAGTACTTC
V gene: TRBV18
D gene: TRBD2
J gene: TRBJ2-7
clone size: few